The sequence of this TCR beta chain was determined in a study of T cell responses to AZD1222 COVID-19 vaccine. Germline CDR1 and CDR2: SNHLY and FYNNEI. The CDR3 is 13 residues long. V was clipped by 10 bases and J by 3 bases; unmatched bases: 7. This clone was recorded only once. Sequencing was performed with immunoSEQ multiplex PCR; in TCRdb, only in-frame clones are kept and a portion is missing. This table has under 200,000 clones, approximately 95% appearing once. The sequences come from peripheral blood, collected on day 0 of AZD1222 vaccination. The chain is built from TRBV2 and TRBJ2-3; 7 bases align to TRBD1. This receptor was obtained from an adult in good health. CDR3: CATTDRMTDTQYF. CDR3 DNA sequence: TGTGCCACCACGGACAGGATGACAGATACGCAGTATTTT.